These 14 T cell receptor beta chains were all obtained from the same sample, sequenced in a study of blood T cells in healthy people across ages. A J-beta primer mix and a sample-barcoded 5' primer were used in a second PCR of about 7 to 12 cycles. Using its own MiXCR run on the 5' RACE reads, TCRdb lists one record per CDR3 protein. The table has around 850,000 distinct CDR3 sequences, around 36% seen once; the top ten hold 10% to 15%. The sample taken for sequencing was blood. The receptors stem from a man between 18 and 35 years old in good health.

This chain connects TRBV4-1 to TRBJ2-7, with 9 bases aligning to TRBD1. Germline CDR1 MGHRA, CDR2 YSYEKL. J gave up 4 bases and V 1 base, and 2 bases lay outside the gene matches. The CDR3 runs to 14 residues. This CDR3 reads CASSQGTGEYEQYF. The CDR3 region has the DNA TGCGCCAGCAGCCAAGGGACAGGGGAATACGAGCAGTACTTC.

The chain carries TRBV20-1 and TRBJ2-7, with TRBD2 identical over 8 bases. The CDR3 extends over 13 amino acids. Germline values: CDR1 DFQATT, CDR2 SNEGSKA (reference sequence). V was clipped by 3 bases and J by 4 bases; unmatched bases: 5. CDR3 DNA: TGCAGTGCTAGTGCAACGGGGGGGTACGAGCAGTACTTC. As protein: CSASATGGYEQYF.

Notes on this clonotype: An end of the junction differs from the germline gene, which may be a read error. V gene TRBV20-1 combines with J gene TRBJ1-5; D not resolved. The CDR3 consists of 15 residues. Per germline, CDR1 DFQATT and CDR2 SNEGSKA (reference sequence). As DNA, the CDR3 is TGCAGTGTTAGAGAGCACGGCTATAGCAATCAGCCCCAGCATTTT. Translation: CSVREHGYSNQPQHF.

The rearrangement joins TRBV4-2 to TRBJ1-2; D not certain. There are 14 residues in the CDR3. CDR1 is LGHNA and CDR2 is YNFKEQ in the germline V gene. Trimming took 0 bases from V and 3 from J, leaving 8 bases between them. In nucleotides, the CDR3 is TGTGCCAGCAGCCAAGACAGGCAGGACTATGGCTACACCTTC. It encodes CASSQDRQDYGYTF.

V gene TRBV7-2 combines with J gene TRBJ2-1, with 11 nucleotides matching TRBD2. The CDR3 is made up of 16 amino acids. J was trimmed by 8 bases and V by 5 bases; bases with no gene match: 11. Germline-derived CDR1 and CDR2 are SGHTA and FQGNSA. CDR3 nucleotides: TGTGCCAGCAGCGCTCCTCCTAGCGGGGGGTGGGATGAGCAGTTCTTC. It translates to CASSAPPSGGWDEQFF.

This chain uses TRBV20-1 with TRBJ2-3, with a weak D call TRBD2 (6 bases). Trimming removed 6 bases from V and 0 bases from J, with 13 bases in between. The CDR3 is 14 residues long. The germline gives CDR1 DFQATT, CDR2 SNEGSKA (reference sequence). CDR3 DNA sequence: TGCAGTGCCTGGGGGGAAACTAGCACAGATACGCAGTATTTT. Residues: CSAWGETSTDTQYF.

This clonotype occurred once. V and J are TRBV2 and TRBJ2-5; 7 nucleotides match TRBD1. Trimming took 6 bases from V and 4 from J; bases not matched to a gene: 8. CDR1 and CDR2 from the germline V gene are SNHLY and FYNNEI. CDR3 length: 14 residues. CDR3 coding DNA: TGTGCCAGCAGAGCTGGGACAGTCGGAGAGACCCAGTACTTC. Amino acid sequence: CASRAGTVGETQYF.

CDR3 DNA sequence: TGCGCCAGCAGCTTGGAAGGGGGGCGGAGCGGAGCTTTCTTT. Translated: CASSLEGGRSGAFF. The V call is TRBV5-1, the J call TRBJ1-1, with a tentative D call TRBD1 (6 bases). Germline values: CDR1 SGHRS, CDR2 YFSETQ. V lost 0 bases, J lost 10 bases, and 16 bases lay in between. The CDR3 is made up of 14 amino acids.

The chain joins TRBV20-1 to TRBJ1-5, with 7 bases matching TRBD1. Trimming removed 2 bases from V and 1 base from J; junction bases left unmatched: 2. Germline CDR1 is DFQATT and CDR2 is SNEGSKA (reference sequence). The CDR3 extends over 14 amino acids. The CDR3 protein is CSARPTGSNQPQHF. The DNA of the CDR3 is TGCAGTGCTAGACCGACAGGGAGCAATCAGCCCCAGCATTTT.

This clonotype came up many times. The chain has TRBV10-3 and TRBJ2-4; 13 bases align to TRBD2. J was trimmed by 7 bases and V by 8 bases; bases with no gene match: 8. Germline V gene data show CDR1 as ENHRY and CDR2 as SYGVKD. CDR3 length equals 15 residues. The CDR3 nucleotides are TGTGCCATCGCCGGGACTAGCGGGGATCTGAACATTCAGTACTTC. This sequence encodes CAIAGTSGDLNIQYF.

The CDR3 reads CASSRERGAHNEQFF. The CDR3 DNA follows: TGTGCCAGCAGCCGTGAGCGGGGGGCCCACAATGAGCAGTTCTTC. The J gene is TRBJ2-1, the V gene TRBV11-2, with 9 positions matching TRBD2. V dropped 5 bases and J dropped 5; count of bases not matched to a gene: 7. The CDR3 covers 15 residues. Germline CDR1 is SGHAT and CDR2 is FQNNGV.

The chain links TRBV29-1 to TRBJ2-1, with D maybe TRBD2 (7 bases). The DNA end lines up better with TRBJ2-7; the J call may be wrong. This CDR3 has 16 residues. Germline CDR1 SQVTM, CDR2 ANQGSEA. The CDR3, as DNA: TGCAGCGTTGCCCGAGGGGGAGCGGGACTATACAATGAGCAGTACTTC. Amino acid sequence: CSVARGGAGLYNEQYF.

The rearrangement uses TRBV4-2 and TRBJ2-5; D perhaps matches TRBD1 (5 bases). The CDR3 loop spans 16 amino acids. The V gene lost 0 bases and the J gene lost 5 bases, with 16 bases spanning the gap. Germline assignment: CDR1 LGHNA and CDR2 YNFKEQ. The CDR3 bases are TGTGCCAGCAGCCAAGATCCGGGTCGACAGATGGAGACCCAGTACTTC. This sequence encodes CASSQDPGRQMETQYF.

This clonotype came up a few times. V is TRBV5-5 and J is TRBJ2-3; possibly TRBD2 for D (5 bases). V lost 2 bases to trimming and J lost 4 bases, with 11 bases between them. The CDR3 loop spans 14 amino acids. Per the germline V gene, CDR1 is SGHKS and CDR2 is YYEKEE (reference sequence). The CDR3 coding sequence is TGTGCCAGCAGCTTCCACGGGGTAGCAGATACGCAGTATTTT. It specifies CASSFHGVADTQYF.